The 16 T cell receptor beta chains in this list originate from one sample, sequenced in a study of CD8+ T cells in alopecia areata. Individuals with alopecia areata gave both lesional scalp punch biopsies and peripheral blood for collection. Extracted RNA was reverse transcribed, and the resulting cDNA served as sequencing template. Repertoires were generated with immunoSEQ multiplex PCR, while TCRdb's copy carries only in-frame clones and drops some. The sample lists more than 10,000 clones, roughly three fifths occurring once. This specimen was skin, taken at week 0. The source of these receptors is a human donor with alopecia areata.

J is TRBJ2-1 and V is TRBV4-2, with 11 bases fitting TRBD2. The CDR3 is made up of 16 amino acids. Germline CDR1 LGHNA, CDR2 YNFKEQ. V shed 0 bases and J 8 bases; nucleotides not matched to a gene: 6. The CDR3 region is CASSQDGSGGADEQFF. The DNA of the CDR3 is TGTGCCAGCAGCCAAGATGGTAGCGGGGGGGCTGATGAGCAGTTCTTC.

V and J are TRBV7-2 and TRBJ2-2; D not resolved. The CDR3 runs to 14 residues. V lost 1 base and J lost 5, with 8 bases in between. Germline V gene sequence: CDR1 SGHTA, CDR2 FQGNSA. DNA for the CDR3: TGTGCCAGCAGCTTAGTGGCGGCTACCGGGGAGCTGTTTTTT. Residues: CASSLVAATGELFF.

The J gene is TRBJ1-1, the V gene TRBV7-9; 8 bases match TRBD1. The CDR3 totals 15 residues. Germline V gene lookup returns CDR1 SEHNR and CDR2 FQNEAQ (reference sequence). V gave up 4 bases and J gave up 1 base; unmatched junction bases: 5. CDR3 amino acids: CASSYRTGTNTEAFF. The CDR3 region has the DNA TGTGCCAGCAGCTACCGGACAGGGACGAACACTGAAGCTTTCTTT.

The J gene is TRBJ2-7, the V gene TRBV6-5; D ambiguous. The CDR3 is made up of 14 amino acids. Germline assignment: CDR1 MNHEY and CDR2 SVGAGI. V was shortened by 8 bases and J by 0 bases, with 14 bases between the two germline ends. The CDR3 region has the DNA TGTGCCAGCCAACGCGAGCAGACCTCCTACGAGCAGTACTTC. It translates to CASQREQTSYEQYF.

This clone is medium-sized by share. V gene TRBV2 combines with J gene TRBJ2-2; TRBD1 matches 11 bases. Germline trimming cut 6 bases from V and 5 bases from J; bases unmatched to any gene: 5. This CDR3 has 15 amino acids. The germline V gene has CDR1 SNHLY and CDR2 FYNNEI. CDR3 nucleotides: TGTGCCAGCAGCTACCGGGACAGGGGGACCGGGGAGCTGTTTTTT. Encoded protein: CASSYRDRGTGELFF.

As regards this clone: Other DNA sequences within the sample encode an identical CDR3. The V and J genes are TRBV29-1 and TRBJ1-3, with TRBD1 as a possible D gene (5 bases). Germline values: CDR1 SQVTM, CDR2 ANQGSEA. Deletions cut 1 base from V and 4 bases from J, with 5 bases between. This CDR3 spans 12 amino acids. DNA of the CDR3: TGCAGCGTTGAAGGGGGCGGAAACACCATATATTTT. Protein sequence: CSVEGGGNTIYF.

This sequence joins TRBV7-8 and TRBJ1-2; D not certain. From germline, CDR1 is SGHVS and CDR2 FQNEAQ. The CDR3 spans 15 residues. The V and J ends lost 5 bases and 5 bases respectively, with 18 bases between them. The CDR3 bases are TGTGCCAGCAGCCCAACGATCGGTTGGTCTTATGGCTACACCTTC. The encoded protein is CASSPTIGWSYGYTF.

J is TRBJ2-7 and V is TRBV27; unclear D gene. CDR1 and CDR2 from the germline V gene are MNHEY and SMNVEV (reference sequence). Deletions cut 3 bases from V and 2 bases from J, with 14 bases between. The CDR3 spans 15 residues. CDR3 loop: CASSFLPYGPYEQYF. CDR3 DNA: TGTGCCAGCAGTTTCCTACCATATGGGCCCTACGAGCAGTACTTC.

V is TRBV29-1 and J is TRBJ2-1; 14 bases line up with TRBD2. Looked up from germline, CDR1 is SQVTM and CDR2 is ANQGSEA. This CDR3 spans 17 amino acids. Germline trimming cut 3 bases from V and 5 bases from J; bases unmatched to any gene: 9. The CDR3: CSVDGTSGGWIDNEQFF. CDR3 DNA sequence: TGCAGCGTTGACGGGACTAGCGGGGGCTGGATAGACAATGAGCAGTTCTTC.

The chain has TRBV6-5 and TRBJ2-1; D is unclear. Trimming shortened V by 2 bases and J by 0 bases, and 11 bases separated the two germline ends. The CDR3 length is 16 residues. Germline V gene sequence: CDR1 MNHEY, CDR2 SVGAGI. CDR3 in DNA: TGTGCCAGCAGTTACCACCCTATGAGCTCCTACAATGAGCAGTTCTTC. Residues: CASSYHPMSSYNEQFF.

This clone has only a few counts. CDR3 region: CASSQGLQETQYF. The CDR3 bases are TGCGCCAGCAGCCAGGGACTTCAAGAGACCCAGTACTTC. The J gene is TRBJ2-5, the V gene TRBV4-1; the D gene is possibly TRBD2 (6 bases). V was pared by 3 bases and J by 2 bases, with 7 bases between. The CDR3 contains 13 residues. CDR1 MGHRA and CDR2 YSYEKL come from the germline V gene.

The V and J genes are TRBV5-1 and TRBJ2-1; 8 bases are shared with TRBD2. In germline, CDR1 is SGHRS, CDR2 YFSETQ. This CDR3 is 15 amino acids long. V was pared by 5 bases and J by 3 bases, with 7 bases of the junction left unmatched. The CDR3, as DNA: TGCGCCAGCAGGGAGCGGGGGACCAGCTACAATGAGCAGTTCTTC. Protein sequence: CASRERGTSYNEQFF.

The chain joins TRBV27 to TRBJ2-7; 7 nucleotides line up with TRBD1. V was pared by 2 bases and J by 0 bases, with 4 bases of the junction left unmatched. Looked up from germline, CDR1 is MNHEY and CDR2 is SMNVEV (reference sequence). The CDR3 has 15 residues. CDR3 residues: CASSLTGDSSYEQYF. DNA for the CDR3: TGTGCCAGCAGTTTAACAGGGGACAGCTCCTACGAGCAGTACTTC.

This clone has a handful of counts. The rearrangement links TRBV18 to TRBJ2-1, with 15 nucleotides matching TRBD2. Germline-derived CDR1 and CDR2 are KGHSH and LQKENI. V dropped 0 bases and J dropped 6; count of bases not matched to a gene: 9. This CDR3 comprises 19 residues. CDR3: CASSPPGLAGGLLPNEQFF. The CDR3, as DNA: TGTGCCAGCTCACCACCGGGACTAGCGGGAGGCCTACTACCCAATGAGCAGTTCTTC.

The chain employs TRBV18 and TRBJ2-7; TRBD2 is a possible D gene (7 bases). Trimming stripped 8 bases from V and 6 bases from J, with 17 bases between. Per germline, CDR1 KGHSH and CDR2 LQKENI. This CDR3 has 13 residues. The CDR3 is CASAEGGEREQYF. As DNA, the CDR3 is TGTGCCAGCGCCGAAGGGGGGGAACGCGAGCAGTACTTC.

The rearrangement joins TRBV5-1 to TRBJ2-7; D remains unclear. The CDR3 is 14 residues long. Germline CDR1 and CDR2: SGHRS and YFSETQ. Trimming cost V 2 bases and J 3 bases, with 12 bases left between them. In DNA form, the CDR3 reads TGCGCCAGCAGCTTATCCTTTGGCAGCTACGAGCAGTACTTC. Translated, it gives CASSLSFGSYEQYF.